The 9 T cell receptor beta chains reported below all come from one sample, sequenced in a study of shared clonotypes between healthy human individuals. This table comes from immunoSEQ multiplex PCR, and its TCRdb copy is limited to in-frame clones, with some not included. The table records some 1.4 million clones, approximately 97% of them present only once. Sequencing was done on a sample of naive CD4+ T cells sorted from blood. Subset: CD45RA+ positively selected. Receptor source: a man under 40 in good health.

The gene calls are TRBV5-5 and TRBJ1-5; unclear D gene. Trimming took off 4 bases at V and 2 bases at J, with 10 bases between the two ends. The germline V gene encodes CDR1 SGHKS and CDR2 YYEKEE (reference sequence). This CDR3 comprises 14 residues. The CDR3 DNA is TGTGCCAGCAGCCCCACAGTGGGCAATCAGCCCCAGCATTTT. This gives the protein CASSPTVGNQPQHF.

The rearrangement joins TRBV5-1 to TRBJ2-1, with D unclear. V shed 0 bases and J shed 9 bases, with 10 bases lying between them. Germline V gene data show CDR1 as SGHRS and CDR2 as YFSETQ. CDR3 length equals 13 residues. The CDR3 DNA is TGCGCCAGCAGCTTGGTCTCCGTGGTTGAGCAGTTCTTC. Translation: CASSLVSVVEQFF. Drawing the rest from reference TRBV5-1 and TRBJ2-1, the complete variable domain is KAGVTQTPRYLIKTRGQQVTLSCSPISGHRSVSWYQQTPGQGLQFLFEYFSETQRNKGNFPGRFSGRQFSNSRSEMNVSTLELGDSALYLCASSLVSVVEQFFGPGTRLTVL.

CDR3 nucleotides: TGTGCCAGCAGCGCCCCCCGAGGGGGAGGCTATGGCTACACCTTC. Translation: CASSAPRGGGYGYTF. The chain uses TRBV9 and TRBJ1-2; possibly TRBD1 for D (6 bases). The CDR3 is made up of 15 amino acids. CDR1 is SGDLS and CDR2 is YYNGEE in the germline V gene. V was trimmed by 3 bases and J by 4 bases, leaving 16 bases between them.

The rearrangement joins TRBV13 to TRBJ1-3, with D hard to call. V was clipped by 1 base and J by 0 bases, with 10 bases between them. In germline, CDR1 is PRHDT, CDR2 FYEKMQ (reference sequence). The CDR3 covers 16 residues. The CDR3 nucleotides read TGTGCCAGCAGCTTAGCTCCGGGGATCTCTGGAAACACCATATATTTT. Translating gives CASSLAPGISGNTIYF.

This chain connects TRBV6-5 to TRBJ2-5, with 10 bases aligning to TRBD1. V was pared by 5 bases and J by 14 bases, with 5 bases of the junction left unmatched. This CDR3 spans 11 amino acids. The V gene's germline CDR1 is MNHEY and CDR2 SVGAGI. CDR3 amino acids: CASSPGQGLYF. The CDR3 DNA reads TGTGCCAGCAGTCCGGGACAGGGGCTATACTTC.

The chain combines TRBV7-9 with TRBJ2-1, with 15 bases matching TRBD2. The CDR3 covers 17 residues. The ends lost 5 bases at V and 5 bases at J; junction bases unmatched: 7. CDR1 is SEHNR and CDR2 is FQNEAQ in the germline V gene (reference sequence). The CDR3 reads CASSAGTSGGSDNEQFF. Written as DNA, the CDR3 is TGTGCCAGCAGCGCAGGGACTAGCGGGGGGTCAGACAATGAGCAGTTCTTC.

About this clone itself: The same CDR3 arises from other DNA sequences in this sample as well. The chain carries TRBV7-9 and TRBJ1-2; 8 bases agree with TRBD1. The CDR3 spans 15 residues. V was clipped by 5 bases and J by 5 bases; unmatched bases: 10. Germline V gene sequence: CDR1 SEHNR, CDR2 FQNEAQ (reference sequence). CDR3 bases: TGTGCCAGCAGCCGTGGGACAGGAGGGAATTATGGCTACACCTTC. It translates to CASSRGTGGNYGYTF.

The V call is TRBV19, the J call TRBJ2-2, with a weak D call TRBD2 (6 bases). This CDR3 contains 14 residues. Germline V CDR1 and CDR2: LNHDA, SQIVND (reference sequence). V lost 4 bases to trimming and J lost 6 bases, with 12 bases between them. In DNA form, the CDR3 reads TGTGCCAGTAGTACCACTAGCTTGTCCGGGGAGCTGTTTTTT. The encoded protein is CASSTTSLSGELFF. Using reference TRBV19 and TRBJ2-2 for the parts outside the CDR3, the full variable domain is DGGITQSPKYLFRKEGQNVTLSCEQNLNHDAMYWYRQDPGQGLRLIYYSQIVNDFQKGDIAEGYSVSREKKESFPLTVTSAQKNPTAFYLCASSTTSLSGELFFGEGSRLTVL.

The chain couples TRBV28 to TRBJ1-4; 9 bases map to TRBD1. Germline V gene lookup returns CDR1 MDHEN and CDR2 SYDVKM. V lost 6 bases and J lost 8; bases outside the gene matches: 16. The CDR3 consists of 17 residues. CDR3 sequence reads: CASSKPGTGLGREKLFF. The CDR3 DNA reads TGTGCCAGCAGCAAGCCCGGGACAGGGCTCGGGCGGGAAAAACTGTTTTTT.